The 18 T cell receptor beta chains presented below share a single source sample, sequenced in a study of CD8+ T cells in alopecia areata. Treatment denoted: oral pan-JAK inhibitor, 5-10 mg twice daily. Reverse transcription of extracted RNA yielded cDNA, which provided the sequencing template. Some clones are missing from TCRdb's copy, which holds only in-frame ones; the method was immunoSEQ multiplex PCR. The repertoire holds around 190,000 clones, 64% seen once, with 1.3% in the top ten. The source material was CD4+ T cells sorted from blood, sampled at week 49, from a patient treated with tofacitinib. The receptors derive from a human donor with alopecia areata.

This clone occurred a few times. CDR3 region: CATSRAQGGFEQYF. DNA for the CDR3: TGTGCCACCAGCAGGGCACAGGGAGGGTTCGAGCAGTACTTC. The chain links TRBV15 to TRBJ2-7; tentative D call: TRBD2 (7 bases). Deletions cut 3 bases from V and 6 bases from J, with 15 bases between. This CDR3 has 14 residues. Germline CDR1 is LNHNV and CDR2 is YYDKDF (reference sequence). Variable domain in full (rest from reference TRBV15 and TRBJ2-7): DAMVIQNPRYQVTQFGKPVTLSCSQTLNHNVMYWYQQKSSQAPKLLFHYYDKDFNNEADTPDNFQSRRPNTSFCFLDIRSPGLGDTAMYLCATSRAQGGFEQYFGPGTRLTVT.

The CDR3 DNA reads TGTGCCAGTCTAGGCGGGGAGTTCTACGAGCAGTACTTC. Residues: CASLGGEFYEQYF. V usage is TRBV2 and J usage is TRBJ2-7; D is perhaps TRBD2 (6 bases). Trimming cost V 9 bases and J 3 bases, with 15 bases left between them. CDR3 length: 13 residues. The V gene's germline CDR1 is SNHLY and CDR2 FYNNEI.

This sequence joins TRBV2 and TRBJ1-2; no reliable D call. CDR1 is SNHLY, CDR2 FYNNEI, per germline. V lost 6 bases, J lost 4 bases, and 18 bases lay in between. The CDR3 covers 15 residues. The CDR3 is CASSPEMTFAYGYTF. As DNA, the CDR3 is TGTGCCAGCAGCCCAGAAATGACCTTTGCCTATGGCTACACCTTC.

This chain joins TRBV30 and TRBJ1-1; no firm D call. This CDR3 has 13 amino acids. The V gene lost 0 bases and the J gene lost 4 bases, with 9 bases spanning the gap. Germline CDR1 GTSNPN, CDR2 SVGIG (reference sequence). The CDR3 reads CAWSVWGITEAFF. CDR3 DNA sequence: TGTGCCTGGAGTGTGTGGGGAATCACTGAAGCTTTCTTT.

The rearrangement uses TRBV9 and TRBJ2-5, with 11 bases fitting TRBD2. J was trimmed by 5 bases and V by 0 bases; bases with no gene match: 3. Per germline, CDR1 SGDLS and CDR2 YYNGEE. This CDR3 is built from 15 residues. CDR3 bases: TGTGCCAGCAGCGTAGAGAGACTAGCGGGGGAGACCCAGTACTTC. It yields the protein CASSVERLAGETQYF.

This chain connects TRBV29-1 to TRBJ1-1, with 9 positions matching TRBD1. The length of the CDR3 is 14 residues. Germline V gene data show CDR1 as SQVTM and CDR2 as ANQGSEA. V shed 1 base and J 4 bases; nucleotides not matched to a gene: 4. The CDR3 region has the DNA TGCAGCGTTGAAGCCGGGACAGGGTTCACTGAAGCTTTCTTT. Encoded protein: CSVEAGTGFTEAFF.

This clone was seen more than once but under ten times. V and J are TRBV9 and TRBJ2-1, with D uncertain. Trimming stripped 0 bases from V and 10 bases from J, with 11 bases between. In germline, CDR1 is SGDLS, CDR2 YYNGEE. The CDR3 consists of 13 residues. The CDR3 here is CASSVGVQAEQFF. CDR3 coding DNA: TGTGCCAGCAGCGTAGGGGTCCAGGCGGAGCAGTTCTTC.

As concerns this clone: The same CDR3 also results from other DNA sequences found in this sample. V and J are TRBV6-6 and TRBJ1-2; tentatively, D is TRBD1 (5 bases). CDR1 is MNHNY, CDR2 SVGAGI, per germline (reference sequence). Deletions cut 5 bases from V and 5 bases from J, with 9 bases between. CDR3 length: 12 residues. CDR3 sequence (DNA): TGTGCCAGCAGTCCTGGGGCGTATGGCTACACCTTC. It translates to CASSPGAYGYTF.

The rearrangement links TRBV7-2 to TRBJ1-5, with a weak D call TRBD1 (5 bases). V gave up 8 bases and J gave up 6 bases, with 14 bases separating them. The CDR3 runs to 13 residues. CDR1 is SGHTA and CDR2 is FQGNSA in the germline V gene. CDR3 nucleotide sequence: TGTGCCAGCGGCATGGGGGTCCTTCAGCCCCAGCATTTT. As protein: CASGMGVLQPQHF.

This chain uses TRBV29-1 with TRBJ2-2, with D tentatively TRBD1 (6 bases). V was clipped by 7 bases and J by 2 bases, with 11 bases between them. The CDR3 has 13 residues. Germline assignment: CDR1 SQVTM and CDR2 ANQGSEA. The CDR3 DNA sequence: TGCAGCGCTGGACAGATAAACACCGGGGAGCTGTTTTTT. Its protein product is CSAGQINTGELFF.

The chain uses TRBV4-1 and TRBJ2-7, with D perhaps matching TRBD1 or TRBD2 (5 bases each). The germline V gene has CDR1 MGHRA and CDR2 YSYEKL. The CDR3 length is 14 residues. Trimming pared 0 bases from V and 9 bases from J, leaving 15 bases between. This chain's CDR3 is CASSQEQEGTGQYF. CDR3 in DNA: TGCGCCAGCAGCCAAGAACAGGAAGGGACGGGGCAGTACTTC.

This clone was counted ten times or more. The chain links TRBV19 to TRBJ2-4, with D tentatively TRBD2 (5 bases). The V gene lost 8 bases and the J gene lost 0 bases, with 14 bases spanning the gap. This CDR3 is 15 amino acids long. Germline values: CDR1 LNHDA, CDR2 SQIVND (reference sequence). The DNA for the CDR3 is TGTGCCAGTCGTAGGCCAGGACTAGCCAAAAACATTCAGTACTTC. Its protein is CASRRPGLAKNIQYF.

This rearrangement joins TRBV4-3 to TRBJ2-3; 10 positions match TRBD2. The CDR3 consists of 17 residues. Trimming removed 1 base from V and 2 bases from J; junction bases left unmatched: 6. CDR1 and CDR2 (germline): LGHNA, YSLEER. The DNA of the CDR3 is TGCGCCAGCAGCCAAGTATTAGCGGGGGGACACACAGATACGCAGTATTTT. Translating it yields CASSQVLAGGHTDTQYF.

The sample holds one count of this clone. The V gene is TRBV5-1, the J gene TRBJ1-2; D perhaps matches TRBD1 (6 bases). Germline CDR1 and CDR2: SGHRS and YFSETQ. The CDR3 consists of 13 residues. Between the trimmed V and J ends, which lost 4 bases and 2 bases, there was a span of 9 bases. The CDR3 DNA reads TGCGCCAGCAGCGCCACAGGGAACTATGGCTACACCTTC. Translation gives CASSATGNYGYTF.

The V and J genes are TRBV6-4 and TRBJ2-3, with D unclear. CDR3 length: 8 residues. Trimming took off 5 bases at V and 14 bases at J, with 5 bases between the two ends. Germline CDR1 MRHNA, CDR2 SNTAGT. CDR3 region: CASSLRYF. In nucleotides, the CDR3 is TGTGCCAGCAGTTTAAGGTATTTT.

V is TRBV25-1 and J is TRBJ1-5; D perhaps matches TRBD1 (5 bases). This CDR3 is built from 15 residues. Trimming left V 3 bases short and J 0 bases short, with 9 bases between. The germline V gene has CDR1 MGHDK and CDR2 SYGVNS. The CDR3 sequence: CASSDREYSNQPQHF. The CDR3 region has the DNA TGTGCCAGCAGTGACAGGGAATATAGCAATCAGCCCCAGCATTTT.

The rearrangement joins TRBV29-1 to TRBJ2-3, with D possibly TRBD1 on 6 matching bases. CDR1 SQVTM and CDR2 ANQGSEA come from the germline V gene. CDR3 length equals 13 residues. Trimming pared 6 bases from V and 3 bases from J, leaving 13 bases between. This chain's CDR3 is CSVGTRVTDTQYF. The CDR3 bases are TGCAGCGTCGGGACAAGGGTGACAGATACGCAGTATTTT.

J is TRBJ1-1 and V is TRBV25-1; D gene ambiguous. The CDR3 totals 13 residues. With 6 bases removed from V and 8 bases from J, the gap between germline ends came to 16 bases. Germline lookup yields CDR1 MGHDK and CDR2 SYGVNS. CDR3 in amino acids: CASRSPLGMEAFF. DNA for the CDR3: TGTGCCAGCAGGTCCCCCCTGGGAATGGAAGCTTTCTTT.